These T cell receptor beta chains were read from a single sample in a study of T cell responses to AZD1222 COVID-19 vaccine. Clones were sequenced by immunoSEQ multiplex PCR, and TCRdb holds only the in-frame ones, with some missing. The table records approximately 150,000 clones, roughly 93% of them present only once. The source was peripheral blood, collected on day 0 of AZD1222 vaccination. The receptors were sampled from an adult in good health. Each CDR3 is given with its conserved first and last residue. The order of the fields is J gene, V gene, D gene, clone size, CDR3 protein, CDR3 DNA. D genes are given only for firm matches. Clone size is shown for a subset of rows, as once, few, many or a class of expanded clone.

TRBJ2-2	TRBV7-9	TRBD2	.	CASSLLAGPNTGELFF	TGTGCCAGCAGCTTACTAGCGGGGCCTAACACCGGGGAGCTGTTTTTT
TRBJ2-1	TRBV18	TRBD1	.	CASSPTGTGSYNEQFF	TGTGCCAGCTCTCCGACCGGGACAGGCTCCTACAATGAGCAGTTCTTC
TRBJ2-1	TRBV12-3/TRBV12-4	.	.	CASNIAGVEQFF	TGTGCCAGCAACATCGCAGGGGTGGAGCAGTTCTTC
TRBJ1-5	TRBV10-1	.	.	CATFKGVGVDQPQHF	TGCGCCACCTTTAAGGGGGTAGGGGTAGATCAGCCCCAGCATTTT
TRBJ2-3	TRBV19	TRBD1	.	CASSIQGATDTQYF	TGTGCCAGTAGTATACAGGGGGCCACAGATACGCAGTATTTT
TRBJ2-6	TRBV18	.	.	CASSPSGANVLTF	TGTGCCAGCTCACCATCGGGGGCCAACGTCCTGACTTTC
TRBJ1-5	TRBV5-8	.	.	CASSLGARGGHQIGLSQHF	TGTGCCAGCAGCTTGGGGGCCCGGGGGGGACATCAGATCGGTTTGTCCCAGCATTTT
TRBJ2-7	TRBV5-4	.	.	CASSLAQMSAYEQYF	TGTGCCAGCAGCTTGGCCCAAATGTCGGCCTACGAGCAGTACTTC
TRBJ2-7	TRBV19	.	.	CASTGAYEQYF	TGTGCCAGTACGGGAGCCTACGAGCAGTACTTC
TRBJ2-2	TRBV6-5	.	.	CASGLQEAGELFF	TGTGCCAGCGGATTGCAGGAAGCCGGGGAGCTGTTTTTT
TRBJ2-7	TRBV4-2	TRBD2	.	CASSRGLAGDPSSYEQYF	TGTGCCAGCAGCCGAGGACTAGCGGGGGACCCGAGCTCCTACGAGCAGTACTTC
TRBJ1-3	TRBV7-2	.	.	CASSLRQSSGNTIYF	TGTGCCAGCAGCTTAAGGCAGAGCTCTGGAAACACCATATATTTT
TRBJ2-3	TRBV5-5	.	.	CASSLDLGATDTQYF	TGTGCCAGCAGCTTGGATCTGGGGGCCACAGATACGCAGTATTTT
TRBJ2-1	TRBV5-1	TRBD1	.	CASSPGTVEFQQFF	TGCGCCAGCAGCCCTGGGACAGTCGAATTTCAGCAGTTCTTC
TRBJ1-4	TRBV7-9	TRBD1	.	CASSRRTGGEEKLFF	TGTGCCAGCAGCCGAAGGACAGGGGGCGAAGAAAAACTGTTTTTT
TRBJ1-2	TRBV5-6	.	.	CASSLSELYGYTF	TGTGCCAGCAGCTTGTCTGAGCTTTATGGCTACACCTTC
TRBJ2-3	TRBV5-1	TRBD1	.	CASSNGWDRVTDTQYF	TGCGCCAGCAGCAACGGGTGGGACAGGGTCACAGATACGCAGTATTTT
TRBJ1-5	TRBV28	.	.	CASFDPGSQPQHF	TGTGCCAGCTTCGATCCGGGGTCTCAGCCCCAGCATTTT
TRBJ1-2	TRBV7-2	.	.	CASSLASPGYGYTF	TGTGCCAGCAGCCTCGCCTCCCCGGGGTATGGCTACACCTTC
TRBJ1-6	TRBV12-3/TRBV12-4	.	.	CASSYEDGPLHF	TGTGCCAGCAGTTATGAGGATGGGCCCCTCCACTTT
TRBJ2-7	TRBV4-1	.	few	CASSQEWTDEQYF	TGCGCCAGCAGCCAAGAGTGGACAGACGAGCAGTACTTC
TRBJ1-2	TRBV7-6	.	once	CASSPQGRVGYTF	TGTGCCAGCAGCCCTCAGGGGCGCGTTGGCTACACCTTC
TRBJ1-2	TRBV14	.	.	CASSPLGGADYGYTF	TGTGCCAGCAGCCCCCTAGGCGGGGCAGACTATGGCTACACCTTC
TRBJ1-4	TRBV5-8	.	.	CASSLVPSEKLFF	TGTGCCAGCAGCTTGGTGCCCAGTGAAAAACTGTTTTTT
TRBJ1-1	TRBV5-6	.	.	CASSPMSGPDQAFF	TGTGCCAGCAGTCCTATGTCAGGGCCAGACCAAGCTTTCTTT
TRBJ2-2	TRBV18	TRBD1	.	CASSPGQGIRSNTGELFF	TGTGCCAGCTCACCCGGACAGGGGATCCGATCGAACACCGGGGAGCTGTTTTTT
TRBJ2-2	TRBV7-3	TRBD1	.	CASSFGTGIGELFF	TGTGCCAGCAGCTTTGGGACAGGAATCGGGGAGCTGTTTTTT
TRBJ1-3	TRBV6-5	.	.	CASRMSSGNTIYF	TGTGCCAGCCGCATGAGCTCTGGAAACACCATATATTTT
TRBJ2-3	TRBV5-1	.	.	CASSLVLGPVTDTQYF	TGCGCCAGCAGCTTGGTATTGGGGCCCGTCACAGATACGCAGTATTTT
TRBJ2-1	TRBV4-1	TRBD2	.	CASSQDSSRLTGGNNEQFF	TGCGCCAGCAGCCAAGATTCCTCCCGACTAACGGGGGGGAACAATGAGCAGTTCTTC
TRBJ2-7	TRBV10-3	.	.	CAISESGGTALEQYF	TGTGCCATCAGTGAGTCCGGGGGTACGGCTCTCGAGCAGTACTTC
TRBJ2-5	TRBV4-2	.	.	CASSQERGTGGAKETQYF	TGTGCCAGCAGCCAAGAAAGAGGGACCGGGGGTGCAAAAGAGACCCAGTACTTC
TRBJ2-2	TRBV28	TRBD2	.	CASSRTSGGAVGELFF	TGTGCCAGCAGCCGAACTAGCGGGGGGGCCGTCGGGGAGCTGTTTTTT
TRBJ1-6	TRBV7-9	.	.	CASSSGISPLHF	TGTGCCAGCAGCTCGGGGATCTCACCCCTCCACTTT
TRBJ1-1	TRBV6-5	.	.	CASSYSSENTEAFF	TGTGCCAGCAGTTACTCCTCTGAGAACACTGAAGCTTTCTTT
TRBJ2-2	TRBV3-1/TRBV3-2	TRBD2	once	CASSLQPSGGAWELFF	TGTGCCAGCAGCCTTCAACCTAGCGGGGGGGCCTGGGAGCTGTTTTTT
TRBJ1-1	TRBV10-3	.	.	CAITPREGNTEAFF	TGTGCCATCACTCCGAGGGAGGGGAACACTGAAGCTTTCTTT
TRBJ1-2	TRBV5-5	.	once	CASANTRTAANYGYTF	TGTGCCAGCGCCAACACAAGGACAGCAGCTAACTATGGCTACACCTTC
TRBJ2-3	TRBV7-8	.	.	CASSLVSPDTQYF	TGTGCCAGCAGCTTAGTTTCTCCAGATACGCAGTATTTT
TRBJ1-1	TRBV6-5	.	.	CASSYSMGPNTEAFF	TGTGCCAGCAGTTACTCGATGGGCCCGAACACTGAAGCTTTCTTT
TRBJ2-3	TRBV9	.	.	CASSVGGTDTQYF	TGTGCCAGCAGCGTAGGGGGGACAGATACGCAGTATTTT
TRBJ2-3	TRBV6-2/TRBV6-3	.	.	CASSYFSGNTDTQYF	TGTGCCAGCAGTTACTTCTCCGGGAACACAGATACGCAGTATTTT
TRBJ1-5	TRBV20-1	TRBD1	.	CSASHRGGGGNQPQHF	TGCAGTGCTAGTCACCGGGGAGGGGGCGGCAATCAGCCCCAGCATTTT
TRBJ2-7	TRBV6-1	TRBD1	.	CASSEGGTAIYEQYF	TGTGCCAGCAGTGAAGGAGGGACAGCGATATACGAGCAGTACTTC
TRBJ1-5	TRBV28	.	.	CASSSAGNSNQPQHF	TGTGCCAGCAGTTCCGCAGGGAATAGCAATCAGCCCCAGCATTTT
TRBJ1-6	TRBV5-1	.	.	CASSLGGPLDSPLHF	TGCGCCAGCAGCTTAGGGGGGCCGCTTGATTCACCCCTCCACTTT
TRBJ1-1	TRBV2	.	.	CASSPEGRTEAFF	TGTGCCAGCAGCCCGGAGGGGAGGACTGAAGCTTTCTTT
TRBJ1-1	TRBV2	TRBD1	.	CASRGINTGGPTEAFF	TGTGCCAGCAGGGGAATTAATACAGGGGGGCCAACTGAAGCTTTCTTT